These T cell receptor beta chains were read from a single sample in a study of T cell repertoires in ileal Crohn's disease. TCRdb's table, derived via immunoSEQ multiplex PCR, lists solely in-frame clones and lacks some. This table has about 13,000 clones, 70% to 90% appearing once. Sequencing was carried out using ileal tissue. All receptors derive from an adult with Crohn's disease. Each CDR3 is given with its conserved first and last residue. The size of a clone is reported for some rows only, either as once, few or many, or as a class for expanded clones.

j_call: TRBJ2-6; clone_size: .; v_call: TRBV19; cdr3_aa: CASSRVLGGSGANVLTF
j_call: TRBJ2-1; clone_size: .; v_call: TRBV5-1; cdr3_aa: CASSLVGGEQFF
j_call: TRBJ1-1; clone_size: few; v_call: TRBV7-9; cdr3_aa: CASNQGNTEAFF
j_call: TRBJ1-3; clone_size: .; v_call: TRBV5-1; cdr3_aa: CASSPEGQMGNTIYF
j_call: TRBJ1-3; clone_size: .; v_call: TRBV2; cdr3_aa: CASTPGSSGNTIYF
j_call: TRBJ1-2; clone_size: .; v_call: TRBV15; cdr3_aa: CATSRGLGQLNYGYTF
j_call: TRBJ1-5; clone_size: .; v_call: TRBV6-5; cdr3_aa: CASSGTLNQPQHF
j_call: TRBJ2-1; clone_size: .; v_call: TRBV6-1; cdr3_aa: CASSGVAGAYNEQFF
j_call: TRBJ2-7; clone_size: .; v_call: TRBV27; cdr3_aa: CASSSRTAPYEQYF
j_call: TRBJ2-7; clone_size: .; v_call: TRBV6-1; cdr3_aa: CASSESWGRTGYEQYF
j_call: TRBJ1-1; clone_size: .; v_call: TRBV28; cdr3_aa: CASRSTGPNTEAFF
j_call: TRBJ2-2; clone_size: few; v_call: TRBV11-2; cdr3_aa: CASSLAGGPIGELFF
j_call: TRBJ1-2; clone_size: .; v_call: TRBV6-1; cdr3_aa: CASSGSWQSGYTF
j_call: TRBJ2-1; clone_size: .; v_call: TRBV4-3; cdr3_aa: CASSQAGTSGGYNEQFF
j_call: TRBJ1-5; clone_size: .; v_call: TRBV30; cdr3_aa: CAWSVSRGFNQPQHF
j_call: TRBJ2-7; clone_size: .; v_call: TRBV5-5; cdr3_aa: CASSLTPSGVYEQYF
j_call: TRBJ2-3; clone_size: .; v_call: TRBV7-2; cdr3_aa: CASSRTSGSTDTQYF
j_call: TRBJ2-3; clone_size: .; v_call: TRBV5-1; cdr3_aa: CASSWGLESDTQYF
j_call: TRBJ2-7; clone_size: .; v_call: TRBV19; cdr3_aa: CASSQGDYEQYF
j_call: TRBJ1-6; clone_size: .; v_call: TRBV2; cdr3_aa: CASRTLRGNNSPLHF
j_call: TRBJ1-5; clone_size: .; v_call: TRBV15; cdr3_aa: CATSPGNQPQHF
j_call: TRBJ1-2; clone_size: once; v_call: TRBV11-2; cdr3_aa: CASSPGQGAYGYTF
j_call: TRBJ1-4; clone_size: .; v_call: TRBV6-5; cdr3_aa: CASSRDRLVEKLFF
j_call: TRBJ2-3; clone_size: .; v_call: TRBV2; cdr3_aa: CASRRDPGTDTQYF
j_call: TRBJ1-1; clone_size: once; v_call: TRBV30; cdr3_aa: CAWDRPNTEAFF
j_call: TRBJ1-5; clone_size: few; v_call: TRBV21-1; cdr3_aa: CASSPPRGFSNQPQHF
j_call: TRBJ2-7; clone_size: .; v_call: TRBV4-3; cdr3_aa: CASSQGRVGYEQYF
j_call: TRBJ1-2; clone_size: .; v_call: TRBV6-5; cdr3_aa: CASIDSRYGYTF
j_call: TRBJ2-7; clone_size: .; v_call: TRBV25-1; cdr3_aa: CATASGTYEQYF
j_call: TRBJ1-1; clone_size: few; v_call: TRBV10-3; cdr3_aa: CAIQQGVNTEAFF
j_call: TRBJ1-2; clone_size: few; v_call: TRBV30; cdr3_aa: CAWSRGGGGTNYGYTF
j_call: TRBJ2-5; clone_size: .; v_call: TRBV6-6; cdr3_aa: CASSSKGGVLETQYF
j_call: TRBJ1-1; clone_size: .; v_call: TRBV4-3; cdr3_aa: CASSQEGGVSTEAFF
j_call: TRBJ2-7; clone_size: large; v_call: TRBV7-7; cdr3_aa: CASSLVRGTHEQYF
j_call: TRBJ2-7; clone_size: .; v_call: TRBV27; cdr3_aa: CASSPTGREQYF
j_call: TRBJ2-7; clone_size: few; v_call: TRBV19; cdr3_aa: CASSPGLAPSYEQYF
j_call: TRBJ1-6; clone_size: .; v_call: TRBV10-2; cdr3_aa: CASSADRGGSPLHF
j_call: TRBJ1-2; clone_size: .; v_call: TRBV6-6; cdr3_aa: CASTYSPGDGYTF
j_call: TRBJ2-5; clone_size: few; v_call: TRBV30; cdr3_aa: CAWEPSGASGGTQYF
j_call: TRBJ2-2; clone_size: .; v_call: TRBV7-6; cdr3_aa: CASSLSGRAGGELFF
j_call: TRBJ1-4; clone_size: .; v_call: TRBV2; cdr3_aa: CASSATNEKLFF
j_call: TRBJ2-7; clone_size: .; v_call: TRBV7-2; cdr3_aa: CASSQGGDRVVQYF